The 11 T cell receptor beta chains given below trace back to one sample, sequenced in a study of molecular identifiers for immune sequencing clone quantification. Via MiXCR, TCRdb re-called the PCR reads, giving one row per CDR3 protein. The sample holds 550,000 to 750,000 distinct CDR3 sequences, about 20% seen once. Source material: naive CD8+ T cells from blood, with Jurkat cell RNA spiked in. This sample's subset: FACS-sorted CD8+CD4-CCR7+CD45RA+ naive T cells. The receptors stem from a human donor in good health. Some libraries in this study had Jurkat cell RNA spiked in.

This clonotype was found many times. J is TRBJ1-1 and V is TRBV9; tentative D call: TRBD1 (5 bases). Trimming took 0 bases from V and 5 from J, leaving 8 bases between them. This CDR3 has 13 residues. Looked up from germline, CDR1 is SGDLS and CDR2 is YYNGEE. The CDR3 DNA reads TGTGCCAGCAGCGTAGAATGGGGGACTGAAGCTTTCTTT. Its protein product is CASSVEWGTEAFF.

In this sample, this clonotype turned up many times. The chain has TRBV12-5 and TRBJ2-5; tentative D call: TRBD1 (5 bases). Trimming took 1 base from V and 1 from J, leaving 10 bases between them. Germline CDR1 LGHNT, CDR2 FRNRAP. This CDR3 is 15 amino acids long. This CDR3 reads CASGLERQLQETQYF. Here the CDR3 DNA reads TGTGCTAGTGGTTTGGAGAGACAGCTCCAAGAGACCCAGTACTTC.

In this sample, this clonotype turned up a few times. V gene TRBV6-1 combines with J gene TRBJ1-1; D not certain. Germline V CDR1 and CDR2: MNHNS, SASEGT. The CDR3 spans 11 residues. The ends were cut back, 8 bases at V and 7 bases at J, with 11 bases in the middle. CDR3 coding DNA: TGTGCCAGCCCTATGGGTAGTGAAGCTTTCTTT. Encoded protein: CASPMGSEAFF.

The CDR3: CASSVGPARGYEQYF. Here the CDR3 DNA reads TGTGCCAGCAGCGTAGGCCCAGCACGGGGCTACGAGCAGTACTTC. The chain carries TRBV9 and TRBJ2-7; tentatively, D is TRBD2 (5 bases). The CDR3 is 15 residues long. Germline assignment: CDR1 SGDLS and CDR2 YYNGEE. Trimming cost V 0 bases and J 3 bases, with 13 bases left between them. Complete variable domain (other parts from reference TRBV9 and TRBJ2-7): DSGVTQTPKHLITATGQRVTLRCSPRSGDLSVYWYQQSLDQGLQFLIQYYNGEERAKGNILERFSAQQFPDLHSELNLSSLELGDSALYFCASSVGPARGYEQYFGPGTRLTVT.

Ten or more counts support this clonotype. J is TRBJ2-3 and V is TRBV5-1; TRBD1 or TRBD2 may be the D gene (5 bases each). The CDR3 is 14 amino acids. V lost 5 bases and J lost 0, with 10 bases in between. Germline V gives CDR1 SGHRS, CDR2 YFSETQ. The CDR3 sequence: CASRRGPSTDTQYF. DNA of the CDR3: TGCGCCAGCAGGAGGGGTCCCAGCACAGATACGCAGTATTTT.

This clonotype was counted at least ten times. The CDR3, as DNA: TGTGCCAGCAGTGGATGGGACAGGGGATACACTGAAGCTTTCTTT. This sequence encodes CASSGWDRGYTEAFF. The genes are TRBV2 and TRBJ1-1, with 10 bases identical to TRBD1. The CDR3 sequence is 15 residues long. The germline V gene has CDR1 SNHLY and CDR2 FYNNEI. Trimming removed 4 bases from V and 3 bases from J; junction bases left unmatched: 5.

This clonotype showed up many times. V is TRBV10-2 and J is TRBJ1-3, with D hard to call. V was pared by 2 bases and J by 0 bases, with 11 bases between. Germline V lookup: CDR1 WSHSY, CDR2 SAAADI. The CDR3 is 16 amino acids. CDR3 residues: CASSETAVISGNTIYF. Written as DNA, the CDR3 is TGCGCCAGCAGTGAGACTGCAGTGATCTCTGGAAACACCATATATTTT.

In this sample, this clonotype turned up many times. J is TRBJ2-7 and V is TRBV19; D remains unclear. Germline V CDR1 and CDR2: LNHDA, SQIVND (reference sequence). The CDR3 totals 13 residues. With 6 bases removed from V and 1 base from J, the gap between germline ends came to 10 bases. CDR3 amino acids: CASRAGLSYEQYF. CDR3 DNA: TGTGCCAGTAGGGCAGGCCTATCCTACGAGCAGTACTTC.

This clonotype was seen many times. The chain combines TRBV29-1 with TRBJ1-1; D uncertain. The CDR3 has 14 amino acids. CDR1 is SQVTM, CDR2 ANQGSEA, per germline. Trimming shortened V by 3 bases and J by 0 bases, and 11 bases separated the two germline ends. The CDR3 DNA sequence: TGCAGCGTTGATAGCCCGGGCCTGAACACTGAAGCTTTCTTT. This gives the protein CSVDSPGLNTEAFF.

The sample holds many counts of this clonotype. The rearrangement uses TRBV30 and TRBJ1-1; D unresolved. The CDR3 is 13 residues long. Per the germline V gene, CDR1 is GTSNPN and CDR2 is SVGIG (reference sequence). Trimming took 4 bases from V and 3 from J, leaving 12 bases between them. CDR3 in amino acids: CAWKPVPDTEAFF. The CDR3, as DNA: TGTGCCTGGAAACCTGTCCCCGACACTGAAGCTTTCTTT. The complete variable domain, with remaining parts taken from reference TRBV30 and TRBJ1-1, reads SQTIHQWPATLVQPVGSPLSLECTVEGTSNPNLYWYRQAAGRGLQLLFYSVGIGQISSEVPQNLSASRPQDRQFILSSKKLLLSDSGFYLCAWKPVPDTEAFFGQGTRLTVV.

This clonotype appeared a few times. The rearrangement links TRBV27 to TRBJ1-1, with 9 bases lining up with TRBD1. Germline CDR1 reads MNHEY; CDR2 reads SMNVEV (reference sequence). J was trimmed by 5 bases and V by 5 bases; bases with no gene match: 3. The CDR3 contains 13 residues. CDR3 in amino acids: CASSGGTGTEAFF. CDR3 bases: TGTGCCAGCAGTGGGGGGACAGGGACTGAAGCTTTCTTT.